The clone carrying this T cell receptor (beta chain) was seen just once. This specimen comes from a study of blood T cell repertoires in COVID-19. Study-wide background: There were acute and convalescent COVID-19 samples, and they came from the United States, Italy and Spain. The analysed material was cDNA or gDNA that came from T cells, B-cell-depleted T cells, or PBMCs.

The ends lost 4 bases at V and 7 bases at J; junction bases unmatched: 5. Per germline, CDR1 PRHDT and CDR2 FYEKMQ (reference sequence). This CDR3 has 15 amino acids. Seattle's cohort entered during active infection and was followed longitudinally. In the original processing: Estimates of nucleated cell counts were drawn from the amplification of reference gene primers. Some clones are missing from TCRdb's copy, which holds only in-frame ones; the method was immunoSEQ multiplex PCR. The V and J calls and clone size come from that table; D and trimming were worked out from the DNA. The table includes about 250,000 clones, around 90% detected once.

What was sequenced was peripheral blood. This sequence originates from a man aged 25 to 45 with COVID-19, enrolled during active disease. This chain uses TRBV13 with TRBJ1-4; 11 bases match TRBD1. The DNA for the CDR3 is TGTGCCAGCAGCTCTGGACAGGGGGCGGTTGAAAAACTGTTTTTT. It codes for CASSSGQGAVEKLFF. Full variable domain (remainder filled in from reference TRBV13 and TRBJ1-4): AAGVIQSPRHLIKEKRETATLKCYPIPRHDTVYWYQQGPGQDPQFLISFYEKMQSDKGSIPDRFSAQQFSDYHSELNMSSLELGDSALYFCASSSGQGAVEKLFFGSGTQLSVL.